These T cell receptor beta chains were read from a single sample in a study of response to subunit inactivated influenza vaccine. TCRdb fed the RT-PCR reads into MiXCR, producing one record per CDR3 protein. Among some 640,000 distinct CDR3 sequences listed, about 14% were seen once. Material: PBMCs from blood, obtained less than 15 days before vaccination. Source of these receptors: a middle-aged man who received an inactivated influenza vaccine. CDR3s include the opening cysteine and the closing phenylalanine or tryptophan. D genes are given only for firm matches. Clone sizes are given selectively: once, few, many, or a class where the clone is expanded.

D: .
V: TRBV12-3/TRBV12-4
size: few
J: TRBJ1-3
CDR3: CASSWTSGNTIYF

D: .
V: TRBV14
size: many
J: TRBJ2-5
CDR3: CASSQADETQYF

D: .
V: TRBV19
size: few
J: TRBJ2-7
CDR3: CASSTSDGTSYEQYF

D: .
V: TRBV7-9
size: .
J: TRBJ2-2
CDR3: CASSDLTVSGELFF

D: TRBD1
V: TRBV6-1
size: many
J: TRBJ2-5
CDR3: CASSEGTGMRETQYF

D: TRBD1
V: TRBV9
size: few
J: TRBJ1-6
CDR3: CASSDGTGHSPLHF

D: .
V: TRBV28
size: .
J: TRBJ1-6
CDR3: CASLQLNSPLHF

D: TRBD2
V: TRBV20-1
size: few
J: TRBJ2-1
CDR3: CSARDKLAGGQSKQFF

D: .
V: TRBV7-9
size: many
J: TRBJ2-5
CDR3: CASSLAPQETQYF

D: .
V: TRBV18
size: few
J: TRBJ2-7
CDR3: CASSPRAGNNYEQYF

D: .
V: TRBV5-1
size: few
J: TRBJ2-1
CDR3: CASSLAQGHLYNEQFF

D: .
V: TRBV6-1
size: .
J: TRBJ2-1
CDR3: CASKARESSYNEQFF

D: .
V: TRBV5-1
size: .
J: TRBJ2-1
CDR3: CASSPGLMHDEQFF

D: TRBD1
V: TRBV6-1
size: few
J: TRBJ2-7
CDR3: CASKPGQNYEQYF

D: .
V: TRBV10-3
size: many
J: TRBJ2-5
CDR3: CAISESITSLRQKETQYF

D: .
V: TRBV30
size: .
J: TRBJ1-5
CDR3: CAWSRGEPQPQHF

D: .
V: TRBV10-2
size: .
J: TRBJ1-3
CDR3: CASTGTAGNTIYF

D: .
V: TRBV4-2
size: .
J: TRBJ1-1
CDR3: CASSQDFRGRGDTEAFF

D: .
V: TRBV5-5
size: few
J: TRBJ1-2
CDR3: CASSVVGTTNYGYTF

D: .
V: TRBV7-9
size: many
J: TRBJ2-7
CDR3: CASSRDGYEQYF

D: .
V: TRBV15
size: few
J: TRBJ2-3
CDR3: CATSLTIEGLHTQYF

D: .
V: TRBV14
size: few
J: TRBJ2-3
CDR3: CASSQVQGEVRTRTDTQYF

D: TRBD1
V: TRBV4-1
size: .
J: TRBJ2-1
CDR3: CASSQDQRQGYNEQFF

D: .
V: TRBV5-1
size: many
J: TRBJ2-5
CDR3: CASSLDTVGETQYF

D: .
V: TRBV12-3/TRBV12-4
size: .
J: TRBJ1-4
CDR3: CASNDRMNEKLFF

D: TRBD2
V: TRBV4-3
size: .
J: TRBJ2-1
CDR3: CASSQGVAGVYNEQFF

D: TRBD1
V: TRBV5-1
size: many
J: TRBJ2-1
CDR3: CASSSRDSTYNEQFF

D: .
V: TRBV3-1
size: few
J: TRBJ2-1
CDR3: CASSPDLTMNRQFF

D: .
V: TRBV6-1
size: many
J: TRBJ2-7
CDR3: CASRATDISYEQYF

D: TRBD2
V: TRBV7-2
size: few
J: TRBJ2-7
CDR3: CASSLAASGGSYEQYF

D: TRBD2
V: TRBV28
size: .
J: TRBJ2-1
CDR3: CASSLTSGRAFSYNEQFF

D: .
V: TRBV3-1
size: .
J: TRBJ2-2
CDR3: CASSQGELNTGELFF

D: TRBD2
V: TRBV7-2
size: many
J: TRBJ2-5
CDR3: CASSFPVGRVETQYF

D: TRBD1
V: TRBV11-2
size: .
J: TRBJ2-5
CDR3: CASSTSTGTHETQYF

D: .
V: TRBV3-1
size: many
J: TRBJ2-4
CDR3: CASSLGTLAKNIQYF

D: .
V: TRBV18
size: few
J: TRBJ2-7
CDR3: CASSLAGAPLEQYF